These 6 T cell receptor beta chains were all obtained from the same sample, sequenced in a study of T cells in localized non-small cell lung cancer. Some clones are missing from TCRdb's copy, which holds only in-frame ones; the method was immunoSEQ multiplex PCR. Of under 35,000 clones in the sample, less than 95% were seen once. Material: peripheral blood, obtained before any cancer treatment. These receptors all stem from a female donor aged 60 or older with stage I lung adenocarcinoma.

The J gene is TRBJ1-4, the V gene TRBV27; 7 bases match TRBD1. This CDR3 contains 13 residues. Per germline, CDR1 MNHEY and CDR2 SMNVEV (reference sequence). After removal of 4 bases from V and 13 bases from J, the junction contained 9 bases not matched to a gene. CDR3 sequence: CASSSSRQGALFF. The CDR3, as DNA: TGTGCCAGCAGTTCAAGCAGACAGGGCGCACTGTTTTTT.

The CDR3 reads CASSQAGTRSYEQYF. The CDR3 DNA sequence: TGTGCCAGCAGCCAGGCCGGGACCCGCTCCTACGAGCAGTACTTC. The J gene is TRBJ2-7, the V gene TRBV4-2, with D perhaps TRBD1 or TRBD2 (5 bases each). The germline V gene encodes CDR1 LGHNA and CDR2 YNFKEQ. V was pared by 3 bases and J by 0 bases, with 12 bases between. This CDR3 is 15 amino acids long.

The chain joins TRBV27 to TRBJ2-3; weak D call: TRBD2 (5 bases). The CDR3 totals 16 residues. Germline loops: CDR1 MNHEY, CDR2 SMNVEV (reference sequence). Trimming cost V 5 bases and J 5 bases, with 20 bases left between them. The CDR3 is CASSPLSGPGGDTQYF. In DNA form, the CDR3 reads TGTGCCAGCAGTCCACTTTCGGGCCCCGGAGGAGATACGCAGTATTTT.

V and J are TRBV5-1 and TRBJ2-2; D remains unclear. The germline V gene has CDR1 SGHRS and CDR2 YFSETQ. Trimming cost V 0 bases and J 4 bases, with 13 bases left between them. The CDR3 totals 16 residues. The CDR3 sequence is CASSLDLGRPTGELFF. CDR3 in DNA: TGCGCCAGCAGCTTGGATTTAGGGCGTCCCACCGGGGAGCTGTTTTTT. Full variable domain (outside the CDR3, taken from reference TRBV5-1 and TRBJ2-2): KAGVTQTPRYLIKTRGQQVTLSCSPISGHRSVSWYQQTPGQGLQFLFEYFSETQRNKGNFPGRFSGRQFSNSRSEMNVSTLELGDSALYLCASSLDLGRPTGELFFGEGSRLTVL.

This clone was picked up one time. The rearrangement uses TRBV19 and TRBJ1-5, with D unclear. Germline CDR1 is LNHDA and CDR2 is SQIVND (reference sequence). CDR3 length: 15 residues. Trimming took 4 bases from V and 0 from J, leaving 10 bases between them. CDR3 in amino acids: CASSREQNSNQPQHF. In DNA, the CDR3 is TGTGCCAGTAGTAGGGAGCAGAATAGCAATCAGCCCCAGCATTTT.

V usage is TRBV15 and J usage is TRBJ1-6; TRBD1 is a possible D gene (5 bases). Germline lookup yields CDR1 LNHNV and CDR2 YYDKDF (reference sequence). V lost 2 bases and J 17 bases, leaving 22 bases between the germline ends. This CDR3 contains 15 residues. Here the CDR3 reads CATSRLRQNHDNFHF. The CDR3 DNA sequence: TGTGCCACCAGCAGATTAAGACAGAACCATGACAATTTCCACTTT.